Listed here are 32 T cell receptor beta chains from one sample, sequenced in a study of T cell responses to AZD1222 COVID-19 vaccine. Produced via immunoSEQ multiplex PCR; TCRdb's table is partial and in-frame only. The sample includes roughly 85,000 clones, roughly nine tenths seen only once; the top ten take over 3%. This sample comprised peripheral blood, obtained 28 days after the second AZD1222 dose. All receptors derive from an adult who received the AZD1222 COVID-19 vaccine.

The chain is built from TRBV30 and TRBJ1-2; D uncertain. Trimming pared 1 base from V and 8 bases from J, leaving 14 bases between. The CDR3 loop spans 13 amino acids. The germline CDR1 and CDR2 sequences are GTSNPN and SVGIG (reference sequence). In DNA, the CDR3 is TGTGCCTGGAGTGAGTCGGCGAGCTTCGGCTACACCTTC. This encodes CAWSESASFGYTF.

The V gene is TRBV11-2, the J gene TRBJ2-7, with 10 bases identical to TRBD2. This CDR3 is 18 amino acids long. Germline CDR1 is SGHAT and CDR2 is FQNNGV. Trimming at V came to 1 base and at J to 3 bases, leaving 12 bases not matched to a gene. CDR3 loop: CASSLGVGLAGGNYEQYF. CDR3 bases: TGTGCCAGCAGCTTAGGAGTTGGTTTAGCGGGGGGAAACTACGAGCAGTACTTC.

The chain joins TRBV29-1 to TRBJ2-7, with D tentatively TRBD1 (6 bases). Trimming shortened V by 4 bases and J by 6 bases, and 19 bases separated the two germline ends. CDR1 is SQVTM and CDR2 is ANQGSEA in the germline V gene. The CDR3 spans 14 residues. The CDR3 nucleotides read TGCAGCGTTGCCTGGAAGACAGGAGGCCCCGAGCAGTACTTC. Amino acids: CSVAWKTGGPEQYF.

This chain links TRBV6-4 with TRBJ2-1, with a possible D match to TRBD1 (5 bases). Trimming left V 2 bases short and J 4 bases short, with 18 bases between. The CDR3 is 17 amino acids. CDR1 is MRHNA, CDR2 SNTAGT, per germline. The CDR3, as DNA: TGTGCCAGCAGTGACCATGGGGCCCGTTTCCCATACAATGAGCAGTTCTTC. Residues: CASSDHGARFPYNEQFF.

This chain uses TRBV4-1 with TRBJ1-5; D remains unclear. Germline CDR1 reads MGHRA; CDR2 reads YSYEKL. This CDR3 contains 15 residues. V lost 0 bases and J 5 bases, leaving 11 bases between the germline ends. CDR3: CASSQDRADYQPQHF. In nucleotides, the CDR3 is TGCGCCAGCAGCCAAGATCGGGCAGACTATCAGCCCCAGCATTTT.

This chain joins TRBV5-1 and TRBJ1-5; 7 bases are a match to TRBD1. CDR1 is SGHRS, CDR2 YFSETQ, per germline. Unmatched junction bases numbered 5, after V lost 0 bases and J lost 5 bases. There are 15 residues in the CDR3. CDR3 sequence reads: CASSLGDSSYQPQHF. Here the CDR3 DNA reads TGCGCCAGCAGCTTGGGGGACAGCTCCTATCAGCCCCAGCATTTT.

In regard to this clone: Relative to the germline gene, one junction end is altered; a read error may explain this. The chain joins TRBV6-5 to TRBJ1-5, with D maybe TRBD1 (6 bases). The V gene's germline CDR1 is MNHEY and CDR2 SVGAGI. CDR3 length equals 16 residues. In DNA form, the CDR3 reads TGTGCCAGCAGCTACTGGGGGGCTGAAACCGATCAGCCCCAGCATTTT. Translated, it gives CASSYWGAETDQPQHF.

The V call is TRBV6-5, the J call TRBJ2-5; D is uncertain. Trimming cost V 7 bases and J 2 bases, with 5 bases left between them. This CDR3 is built from 11 residues. CDR1 is MNHEY and CDR2 is SVGAGI in the germline V gene. Written as DNA, the CDR3 is TGTGCCAGCACCTCACAAGAGACCCAGTACTTC. Residues: CASTSQETQYF.

Only one count was recorded for this clone. The V call is TRBV30, the J call TRBJ2-2; 13 bases are shared with TRBD2. This CDR3 contains 15 residues. V lost 5 bases to trimming and J lost 3 bases; unmatched junction nucleotides: 3. CDR1 is GTSNPN and CDR2 is SVGIG in the germline V gene (reference sequence). Here the CDR3 reads CAWGTSGDYTGELFF. CDR3 DNA: TGTGCCTGGGGGACTAGCGGGGACTACACCGGGGAGCTGTTTTTT.

The chain links TRBV6-2 or TRBV6-3 to TRBJ2-1; D gene unclear. CDR3 length: 16 amino acids. CDR1 and CDR2 from the germline V gene are MNHEY and SVGEGT. V lost 0 bases and J lost 6, with 15 bases in between. CDR3: CASSYSRRFLGNEQFF. The CDR3 coding sequence is TGTGCCAGCAGTTACTCTCGTCGGTTTCTGGGCAATGAGCAGTTCTTC.

This clone was seen more than once but under ten times. This chain links TRBV5-1 with TRBJ1-4; D uncertain. This CDR3 comprises 15 residues. V shed 4 bases and J shed 4 bases, with 14 bases lying between them. From germline, CDR1 is SGHRS and CDR2 YFSETQ. The DNA for the CDR3 is TGCGCCAGCAGCCCAGGAAGGGATTATAATGAAAAACTGTTTTTT. This encodes CASSPGRDYNEKLFF.

This chain uses TRBV7-2 with TRBJ1-2, with D possibly TRBD1 on 5 matching bases. Per the germline V gene, CDR1 is SGHTA and CDR2 is FQGNSA. CDR3 length: 14 residues. The ends were cut back, 3 bases at V and 4 bases at J, with 12 bases in the middle. The chain's CDR3 is CASSLGGVAYGYTF. The CDR3 bases are TGTGCCAGCAGCTTGGGGGGAGTCGCCTATGGCTACACCTTC.

This rearrangement joins TRBV5-1 to TRBJ2-3, with 10 bases lining up with TRBD2. Germline V gives CDR1 SGHRS, CDR2 YFSETQ. The ends lost 0 bases at V and 4 bases at J; junction bases unmatched: 5. The length of the CDR3 is 16 residues. The CDR3 region is CASSLGSSGGSDTQYF. CDR3 bases: TGCGCCAGCAGCTTGGGTTCTAGCGGGGGATCAGATACGCAGTATTTT.

The chain joins TRBV18 to TRBJ2-7; D might be TRBD1 (5 bases). V was pared by 3 bases and J by 0 bases, with 18 bases between. Germline values: CDR1 KGHSH, CDR2 LQKENI. The CDR3 runs to 17 residues. DNA for the CDR3: TGTGCCAGCTCACCGGACCGAGGACAACCTATCTCCTACGAGCAGTACTTC. This translates into CASSPDRGQPISYEQYF. Supplemented by reference TRBV18 and TRBJ2-7, the full variable domain reads NAGVMQNPRHLVRRRGQEARLRCSPMKGHSHVYWYRQLPEEGLKFMVYLQKENIIDESGMPKERFSAEFPKEGPSILRIQQVVRGDSAAYFCASSPDRGQPISYEQYFGPGTRLTVT.

CDR3 in amino acids: CASSLDRGNTEAFF. In DNA form, the CDR3 reads TGTGCCAGCAGTTTGGACAGAGGGAACACTGAAGCTTTCTTT. The V and J genes are TRBV6-2 or TRBV6-3 and TRBJ1-1; TRBD1 is a possible D gene (6 bases). Trimming left V 4 bases short and J 1 base short, with 10 bases between. This CDR3 has 14 residues. Germline values: CDR1 MNHEY, CDR2 SVGEGT.

The chain carries TRBV11-1 and TRBJ1-1; no clear D gene. This CDR3 spans 12 amino acids. Germline assignment: CDR1 SGHAT and CDR2 FQDESV (reference sequence). Trimming pared 4 bases from V and 7 bases from J, leaving 10 bases between. CDR3 DNA sequence: TGTGCCAGCAGCTCCAGACATGGTGAAGCTTTCTTT. Translation gives CASSSRHGEAFF.

The J gene is TRBJ1-1, the V gene TRBV4-3; no firm D call. The germline V gene encodes CDR1 LGHNA and CDR2 YSLEER. CDR3 length: 11 residues. V gave up 6 bases and J gave up 1 base, with 3 bases separating them. The CDR3 spells CASRGNTEAFF. CDR3 in DNA: TGCGCCAGCAGGGGGAACACTGAAGCTTTCTTT.

The chain has TRBV9 and TRBJ1-1, with D perhaps matching TRBD1 (5 bases). Per the germline V gene, CDR1 is SGDLS and CDR2 is YYNGEE. The CDR3 sequence is 16 residues long. V lost 4 bases and J 3 bases, leaving 19 bases between the germline ends. The DNA of the CDR3 is TGTGCCAGCAGCCCCCATCACCGGGGGGTCGACACTGAAGCTTTCTTT. Protein: CASSPHHRGVDTEAFF. The variable domain in full, completed from reference TRBV9 and TRBJ1-1, reads DSGVTQTPKHLITATGQRVTLRCSPRSGDLSVYWYQQSLDQGLQFLIQYYNGEERAKGNILERFSAQQFPDLHSELNLSSLELGDSALYFCASSPHHRGVDTEAFFGQGTRLTVV.

The CDR3 nucleotides are TGTGCCAGCAGCTTGTTACCGGGGACTAGCGGGAGGCGTTACAATGAGCAGTTCTTC. Translating it yields CASSLLPGTSGRRYNEQFF. The genes are TRBV5-8 and TRBJ2-1; 15 bases are shared with TRBD2. The junction had 9 bases not matched to a gene; V was cut back by 1 base and J by 4 bases. Germline lookup yields CDR1 SGHTS and CDR2 YDEGEE. The CDR3 consists of 19 residues.

This chain uses TRBV18 with TRBJ2-3; the D gene is possibly TRBD1 (6 bases). Trimming shortened V by 4 bases and J by 5 bases, and 13 bases separated the two germline ends. From germline, CDR1 is KGHSH and CDR2 LQKENI. The CDR3 loop spans 14 amino acids. In DNA, the CDR3 is TGTGCCAGCTCACACAGGGAGAGTGGAGATACGCAGTATTTT. The encoded protein is CASSHRESGDTQYF.

This clone came up once. This CDR3 is CASSRSTGALRHEQYF. The CDR3 bases are TGCGCCAGCAGCCGATCGACAGGGGCTCTAAGGCACGAGCAGTACTTC. This chain connects TRBV5-1 to TRBJ2-7, with 8 positions matching TRBD1. Germline V gene data show CDR1 as SGHRS and CDR2 as YFSETQ. With 4 bases clipped from V and 5 bases from J, the junction kept 14 bases outside the gene matches. CDR3 length: 16 amino acids.

The chain combines TRBV5-4 with TRBJ2-7; tentatively, D is TRBD2 (6 bases). Germline V gene data show CDR1 as SGHNT and CDR2 as YYREEE (reference sequence). The length of the CDR3 is 15 residues. Trimming took off 4 bases at V and 0 bases at J, with 14 bases between the two ends. As DNA, the CDR3 is TGTGCCAGCAGCAGCCGGGGACTTAGCTCCTACGAGCAGTACTTC. This gives the protein CASSSRGLSSYEQYF.

The J gene is TRBJ1-3, the V gene TRBV5-1, with D maybe TRBD1 (6 bases). The CDR3 is made up of 16 amino acids. Trimming took 4 bases from V and 0 from J, leaving 14 bases between them. Germline values: CDR1 SGHRS, CDR2 YFSETQ. The CDR3 DNA reads as TGCGCCAGCAGCCCACAGGGCCCTAGCTCTGGAAACACCATATATTTT. Protein: CASSPQGPSSGNTIYF.

The chain carries TRBV5-1 and TRBJ2-7; D tentatively fits TRBD1 or TRBD2 (5 bases each). Germline loops: CDR1 SGHRS, CDR2 YFSETQ. The CDR3 extends over 15 amino acids. Trimming cost V 4 bases and J 4 bases, with 18 bases left between them. The CDR3, as DNA: TGCGCCAGCAGCCAGGGACCGGGACCTAGTTACGAGCAGTACTTC. Translation gives CASSQGPGPSYEQYF.

This chain uses TRBV7-9 with TRBJ1-1; tentatively, D is TRBD1 (5 bases). The CDR3 is made up of 14 amino acids. V lost 4 bases and J 0 bases, leaving 9 bases between the germline ends. CDR1 and CDR2 from the germline V gene are SEHNR and FQNEAQ (reference sequence). In DNA form, the CDR3 reads TGTGCCAGCAGCTCCGGGGCGGTGAACACTGAAGCTTTCTTT. Amino acids: CASSSGAVNTEAFF.

The chain recombines TRBV7-9 with TRBJ2-2; D possibly corresponds to TRBD1 (5 bases). The CDR3 consists of 18 residues. Per the germline V gene, CDR1 is SEHNR and CDR2 is FQNEAQ (reference sequence). V lost 3 bases, J lost 1 base, and 18 bases lay in between. The CDR3 is CASSFGLLGRKNTGELFF. The CDR3 DNA is TGTGCCAGCAGCTTCGGTCTCCTGGGGCGAAAGAACACCGGGGAGCTGTTTTTT.

This clone has just one count. This chain uses TRBV4-2 with TRBJ1-3; D remains ambiguous. There are 14 residues in the CDR3. Trimming took 1 base from V and 4 from J, leaving 8 bases between them. Per the germline V gene, CDR1 is LGHNA and CDR2 is YNFKEQ. In DNA, the CDR3 is TGTGCCAGCAGCCAAGGGGTTACGGGAAACACCATATATTTT. It specifies CASSQGVTGNTIYF.

V usage is TRBV9 and J usage is TRBJ1-3; D is unclear. CDR1 and CDR2 from the germline V gene are SGDLS and YYNGEE. The ends were cut back, 4 bases at V and 0 bases at J, with 11 bases in the middle. The CDR3 is made up of 15 amino acids. This chain's CDR3 is CASSTSRSSGNTIYF. As DNA, the CDR3 is TGTGCCAGCAGCACCTCACGGAGCTCTGGAAACACCATATATTTT.

This chain uses TRBV2 with TRBJ2-7, with TRBD2 matching 9 bases. This CDR3 is built from 14 residues. J was trimmed by 6 bases and V by 8 bases; bases with no gene match: 11. Germline values: CDR1 SNHLY, CDR2 FYNNEI. CDR3: CASRRGGGAGEQYF. The DNA for the CDR3 is TGTGCCAGCCGCCGGGGCGGGGGGGCGGGCGAGCAGTACTTC.

This clone was found once. This rearrangement joins TRBV25-1 to TRBJ2-1, with a tentative D call TRBD1 (5 bases). The germline V gene encodes CDR1 MGHDK and CDR2 SYGVNS. CDR3 length equals 12 residues. Trimming took off 5 bases at V and 10 bases at J, with 12 bases between the two ends. CDR3 region: CASSHVKGEQFF. CDR3 bases: TGTGCCAGCAGTCACGTCAAGGGGGAGCAGTTCTTC.

This rearrangement joins TRBV5-6 to TRBJ2-3; TRBD2 aligns across 11 bases. Germline trimming cut 2 bases from V and 3 bases from J; bases unmatched to any gene: 11. Germline V gives CDR1 SGHDT, CDR2 YYEEEE. The CDR3 covers 18 residues. CDR3 in amino acids: CASSFPLAGGPRTDTQYF. The CDR3 nucleotides read TGTGCCAGCAGCTTCCCCTTAGCGGGAGGGCCCCGGACAGATACGCAGTATTTT. Full variable domain (remainder filled in from reference TRBV5-6 and TRBJ2-3): DAGVTQSPTHLIKTRGQQVTLRCSPKSGHDTVSWYQQALGQGPQFIFQYYEEEERQRGNFPDRFSGHQFPNYSSELNVNALLLGDSALYLCASSFPLAGGPRTDTQYFGPGTRLTVL.

This chain connects TRBV5-1 to TRBJ2-7; perhaps TRBD1 as D (6 bases). Trimming pared 5 bases from V and 2 bases from J, leaving 14 bases between. CDR3 length equals 14 residues. Germline CDR1 SGHRS, CDR2 YFSETQ. The CDR3: CASRIPGQAYEQYF. The CDR3 region has the DNA TGCGCCAGCAGGATCCCGGGACAAGCCTACGAGCAGTACTTC.